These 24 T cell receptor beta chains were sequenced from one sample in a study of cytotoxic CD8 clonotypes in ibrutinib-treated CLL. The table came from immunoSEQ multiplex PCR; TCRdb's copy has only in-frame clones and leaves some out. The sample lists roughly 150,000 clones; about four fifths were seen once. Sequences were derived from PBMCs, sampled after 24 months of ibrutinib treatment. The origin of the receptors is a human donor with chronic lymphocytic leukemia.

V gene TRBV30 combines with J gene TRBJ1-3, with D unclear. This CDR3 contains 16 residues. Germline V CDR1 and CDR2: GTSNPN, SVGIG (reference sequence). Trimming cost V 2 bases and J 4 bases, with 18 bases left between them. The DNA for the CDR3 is TGTGCCTGGAGTTTCCCGGGTCGTACTGGGGGAAACACCATATATTTT. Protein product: CAWSFPGRTGGNTIYF. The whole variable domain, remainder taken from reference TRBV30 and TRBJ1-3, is SQTIHQWPATLVQPVGSPLSLECTVEGTSNPNLYWYRQAAGRGLQLLFYSVGIGQISSEVPQNLSASRPQDRQFILSSKKLLLSDSGFYLCAWSFPGRTGGNTIYFGEGSWLTVV.

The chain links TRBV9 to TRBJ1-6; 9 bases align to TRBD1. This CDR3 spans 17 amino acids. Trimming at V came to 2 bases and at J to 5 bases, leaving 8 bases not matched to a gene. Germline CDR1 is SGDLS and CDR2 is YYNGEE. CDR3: CASSVSQGARDNSPLHF. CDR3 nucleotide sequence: TGTGCCAGCAGCGTGTCACAGGGGGCGAGGGATAATTCACCCCTCCACTTT.

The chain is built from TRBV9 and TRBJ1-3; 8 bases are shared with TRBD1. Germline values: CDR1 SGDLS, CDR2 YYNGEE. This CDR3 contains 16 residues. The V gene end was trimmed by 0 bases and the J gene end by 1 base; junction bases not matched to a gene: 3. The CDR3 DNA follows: TGTGCCAGCAGCGTAGTGCAGGGGGCTTCTGGAAACACCATATATTTT. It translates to CASSVVQGASGNTIYF.

CDR3 sequence (DNA): TGTGCCAGCAGCTTCTCCGTACTACAAGAGACCCAGTACTTC. The encoded protein is CASSFSVLQETQYF. This sequence joins TRBV7-9 and TRBJ2-5, with D hard to call. V lost 3 bases and J lost 2, with 10 bases in between. The CDR3 totals 14 residues. Germline-derived CDR1 and CDR2 are SEHNR and FQNEAQ (reference sequence).

In DNA form, the CDR3 reads TGTGCCAGCAGTATTAGAGGGGCGGGGGGAGATACGCAGTATTTT. It translates to CASSIRGAGGDTQYF. The chain recombines TRBV25-1 with TRBJ2-3, with 8 bases matching TRBD2. The CDR3 contains 15 residues. The junction had 9 bases not matched to a gene; V was cut back by 5 bases and J by 5 bases. The germline V gene encodes CDR1 MGHDK and CDR2 SYGVNS.

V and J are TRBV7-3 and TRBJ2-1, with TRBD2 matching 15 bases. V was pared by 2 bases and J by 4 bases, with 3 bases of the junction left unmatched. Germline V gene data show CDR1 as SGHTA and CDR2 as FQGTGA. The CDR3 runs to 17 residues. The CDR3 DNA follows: TGTGCCAGCAGCTTAGGGACTAGCGGGAGGCTATACAATGAGCAGTTCTTC. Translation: CASSLGTSGRLYNEQFF.

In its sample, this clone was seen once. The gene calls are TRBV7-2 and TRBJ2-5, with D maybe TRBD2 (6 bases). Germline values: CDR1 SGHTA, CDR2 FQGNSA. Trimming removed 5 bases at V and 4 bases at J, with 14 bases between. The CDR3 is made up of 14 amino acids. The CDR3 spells CASSPMWGVETQYF. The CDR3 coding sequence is TGTGCCAGCAGCCCAATGTGGGGGGTAGAGACCCAGTACTTC.

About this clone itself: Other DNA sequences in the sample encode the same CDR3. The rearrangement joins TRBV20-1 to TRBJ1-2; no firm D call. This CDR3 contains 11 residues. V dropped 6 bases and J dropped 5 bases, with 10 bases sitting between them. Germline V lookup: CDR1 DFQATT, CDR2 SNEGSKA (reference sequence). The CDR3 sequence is CSAPGVYGYTF. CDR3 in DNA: TGCAGTGCCCCCGGGGTTTATGGCTACACCTTC.

CDR3 nucleotide sequence: TGTGCCAGCTCACCACCGTCGGCCTACGAGCAGTACTTC. This encodes CASSPPSAYEQYF. V is TRBV18 and J is TRBJ2-7; D ambiguous. Per the germline V gene, CDR1 is KGHSH and CDR2 is LQKENI. CDR3 length: 13 residues. Deletions cut 0 bases from V and 2 bases from J, with 5 bases between.

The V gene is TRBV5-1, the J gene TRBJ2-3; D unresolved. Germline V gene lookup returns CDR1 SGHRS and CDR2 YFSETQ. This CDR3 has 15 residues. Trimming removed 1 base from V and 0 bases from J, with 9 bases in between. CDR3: CASSLIPRSTDTQYF. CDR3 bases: TGCGCCAGCAGCTTGATCCCCCGGAGCACAGATACGCAGTATTTT.

This chain's CDR3 is CASSIGQGAGEAFF. The CDR3 nucleotides are TGTGCCAGTAGTATAGGTCAGGGGGCGGGTGAAGCTTTCTTT. This chain joins TRBV19 and TRBJ1-1; 8 positions agree with TRBD1. The CDR3 is made up of 14 amino acids. The germline gives CDR1 LNHDA, CDR2 SQIVND (reference sequence). V dropped 1 base and J dropped 7; count of bases not matched to a gene: 5. Filled out from reference TRBV19 and TRBJ1-1, the complete variable domain reads DGGITQSPKYLFRKEGQNVTLSCEQNLNHDAMYWYRQDPGQGLRLIYYSQIVNDFQKGDIAEGYSVSREKKESFPLTVTSAQKNPTAFYLCASSIGQGAGEAFFGQGTRLTVV.

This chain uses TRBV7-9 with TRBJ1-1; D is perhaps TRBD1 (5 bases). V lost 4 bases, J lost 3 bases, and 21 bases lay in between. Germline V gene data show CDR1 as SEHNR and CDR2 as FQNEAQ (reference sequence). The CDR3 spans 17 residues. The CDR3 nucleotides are TGTGCCAGCAGCTCAAGGGACCAATGGGGGAAAGACACTGAAGCTTTCTTT. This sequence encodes CASSSRDQWGKDTEAFF. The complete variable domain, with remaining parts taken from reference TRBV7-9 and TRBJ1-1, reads DTGVSQNPRHKITKRGQNVTFRCDPISEHNRLYWYRQTLGQGPEFLTYFQNEAQLEKSRLLSDRFSAERPKGSFSTLEIQRTEQGDSAMYLCASSSRDQWGKDTEAFFGQGTRLTVV.

CDR3 coding DNA: TGTGCCAGCATGGGGCGAGCGGGAGGCTGGAACACAGATACGCAGTATTTT. It codes for CASMGRAGGWNTDTQYF. This chain joins TRBV27 and TRBJ2-3, with TRBD2 matching over 9 bases. V lost 7 bases to trimming and J lost 2 bases; unmatched junction nucleotides: 13. The CDR3 extends over 17 amino acids. Per germline, CDR1 MNHEY and CDR2 SMNVEV (reference sequence).

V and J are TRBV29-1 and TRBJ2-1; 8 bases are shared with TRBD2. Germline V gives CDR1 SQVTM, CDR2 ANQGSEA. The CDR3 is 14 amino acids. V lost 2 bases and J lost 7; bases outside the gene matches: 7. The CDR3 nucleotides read TGCAGCGTTGAATTTCCGGGAGGGCCGAATGAGCAGTTCTTC. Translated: CSVEFPGGPNEQFF.

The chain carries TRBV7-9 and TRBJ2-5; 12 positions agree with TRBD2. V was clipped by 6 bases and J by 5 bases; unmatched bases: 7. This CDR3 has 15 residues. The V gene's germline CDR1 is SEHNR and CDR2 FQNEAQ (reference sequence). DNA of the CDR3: TGTGCCAGCAGGCTAGCGGGAGGGCCTGGGGAGACCCAGTACTTC. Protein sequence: CASRLAGGPGETQYF.

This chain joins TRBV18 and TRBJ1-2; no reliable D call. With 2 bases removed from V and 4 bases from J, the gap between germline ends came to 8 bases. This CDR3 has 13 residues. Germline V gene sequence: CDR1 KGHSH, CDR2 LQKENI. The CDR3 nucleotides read TGTGCCAGCTCACCAAACAGCCTCTATGGCTACACCTTC. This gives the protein CASSPNSLYGYTF.

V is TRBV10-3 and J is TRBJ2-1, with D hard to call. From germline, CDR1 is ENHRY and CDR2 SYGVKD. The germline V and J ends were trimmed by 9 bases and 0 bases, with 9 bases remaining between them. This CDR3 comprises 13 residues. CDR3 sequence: CAISISSYNEQFF. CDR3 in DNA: TGTGCCATATCTATTAGCTCCTACAATGAGCAGTTCTTC.

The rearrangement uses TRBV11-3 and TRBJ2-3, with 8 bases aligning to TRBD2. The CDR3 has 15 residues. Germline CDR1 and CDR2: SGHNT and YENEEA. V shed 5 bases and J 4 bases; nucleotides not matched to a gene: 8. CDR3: CASSQGSGSSDTQYF. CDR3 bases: TGTGCCAGCAGCCAAGGCAGCGGGAGCTCAGATACGCAGTATTTT. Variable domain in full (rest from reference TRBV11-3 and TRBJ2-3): EAGVVQSPRYKIIEKKQPVAFWCNPISGHNTLYWYLQNLGQGPELLIRYENEEAVDDSQLPKDRFSAERLKGVDSTLKIQPAELGDSAVYLCASSQGSGSSDTQYFGPGTRLTVL.

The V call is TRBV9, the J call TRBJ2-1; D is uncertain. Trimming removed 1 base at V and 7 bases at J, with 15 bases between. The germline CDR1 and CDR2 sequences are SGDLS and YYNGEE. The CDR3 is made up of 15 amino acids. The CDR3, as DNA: TGTGCCAGCAGCGTAACTGGCGTGAGGAATAATGAGCAGTTCTTC. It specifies CASSVTGVRNNEQFF.

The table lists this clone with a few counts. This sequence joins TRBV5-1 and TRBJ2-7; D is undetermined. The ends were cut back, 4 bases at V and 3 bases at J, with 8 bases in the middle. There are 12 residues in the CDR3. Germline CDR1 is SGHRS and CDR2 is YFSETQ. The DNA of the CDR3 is TGCGCCAGCAGCGCTCTCGGCTACGAGCAGTACTTC. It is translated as CASSALGYEQYF.

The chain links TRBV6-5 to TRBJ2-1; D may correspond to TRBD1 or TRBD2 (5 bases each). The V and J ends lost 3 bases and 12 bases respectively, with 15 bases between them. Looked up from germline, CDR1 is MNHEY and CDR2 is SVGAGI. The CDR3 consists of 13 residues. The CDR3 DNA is TGTGCCAGCAGTTATAATAGGGACCACAGGCAGTTCTTC. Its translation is CASSYNRDHRQFF.

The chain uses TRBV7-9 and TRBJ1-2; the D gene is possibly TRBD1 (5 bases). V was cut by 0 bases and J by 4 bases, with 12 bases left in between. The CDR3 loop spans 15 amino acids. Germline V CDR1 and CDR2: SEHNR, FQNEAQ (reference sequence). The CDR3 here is CASSLAGVSAYGYTF. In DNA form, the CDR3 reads TGTGCCAGCAGCTTAGCGGGGGTTAGTGCCTATGGCTACACCTTC.

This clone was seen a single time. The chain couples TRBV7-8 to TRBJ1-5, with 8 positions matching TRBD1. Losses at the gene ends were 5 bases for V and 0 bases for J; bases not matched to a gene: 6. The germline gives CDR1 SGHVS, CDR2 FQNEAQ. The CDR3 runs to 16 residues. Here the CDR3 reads CASSARGPYSNQPQHF. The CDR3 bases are TGTGCCAGCAGCGCCAGGGGGCCCTATAGCAATCAGCCCCAGCATTTT.

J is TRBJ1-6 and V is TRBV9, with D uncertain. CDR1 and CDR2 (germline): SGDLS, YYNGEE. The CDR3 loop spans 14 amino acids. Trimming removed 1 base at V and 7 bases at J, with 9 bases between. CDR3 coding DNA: TGTGCCAGCAGCGTATTGTATGAGAATTCACCCCTCCACTTT. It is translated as CASSVLYENSPLHF.